Listed below are T cell receptor beta chains from one sample, sequenced in a study of T-cell reconstitution after alpha-beta-depleted transplantation in children. MiXCR was run by TCRdb on the PCR reads, yielding one entry per CDR3 protein. Of around 360,000 distinct CDR3 sequences listed, 10% were seen once; the top ten hold 2% to 3%. The sample in question was PBMCs from the stem cell graft donor, obtained from the stem cell graft. The receptors here all came from a human donor who donated a stem cell graft to a child with acute lymphoblastic leukemia. Each CDR3 is given with its conserved first and last residue. Each record gives: D gene, J gene, clone size, V gene, CDR3 protein, CDR3 DNA. A D gene is named only where the DNA matches it firmly. For some rows the clone size is stated as once, few or many, or as a class when expanded; others skip it.

d_call: -
j_call: TRBJ2-4
clone_size: -
v_call: TRBV20-1
cdr3_aa: CSARARGRTKNIQYF
cdr3_nt: TGCAGTGCTAGAGCACGGGGGAGAACCAAAAACATTCAGTACTTC

d_call: TRBD2
j_call: TRBJ2-1
clone_size: -
v_call: TRBV11-2
cdr3_aa: CASSLTSGGSPQQFF
cdr3_nt: TGTGCCAGCAGCTTAACCAGCGGGGGCTCACCTCAGCAGTTCTTC

d_call: TRBD1
j_call: TRBJ2-1
clone_size: few
v_call: TRBV4-3
cdr3_aa: CASSQQIQGALNQFF
cdr3_nt: TGCGCCAGCAGCCAGCAAATTCAGGGGGCTCTCAACCAGTTCTTC

d_call: TRBD2
j_call: TRBJ2-3
clone_size: -
v_call: TRBV11-2
cdr3_aa: CASSLFGSASGLVDTQYF
cdr3_nt: TGTGCCAGCAGCTTATTCGGGTCGGCTAGCGGGTTGGTGGATACGCAGTATTTT

d_call: TRBD1
j_call: TRBJ2-1
clone_size: -
v_call: TRBV4-1
cdr3_aa: CASSQVPGQGGSDEQFF
cdr3_nt: TGCGCCAGCAGCCAAGTGCCCGGACAGGGGGGTTCGGATGAGCAGTTCTTC

d_call: -
j_call: TRBJ2-3
clone_size: few
v_call: TRBV28
cdr3_aa: CASLRGITDTQYF
cdr3_nt: TGTGCCAGCTTGCGAGGGATAACAGATACGCAGTATTTT

d_call: -
j_call: TRBJ2-5
clone_size: -
v_call: TRBV28
cdr3_aa: CASRDTRRTRQETQYF
cdr3_nt: TGTGCCAGCAGGGACACAAGACGGACCCGACAAGAGACCCAGTACTTC

d_call: -
j_call: TRBJ2-7
clone_size: few
v_call: TRBV5-1
cdr3_aa: CASSLQGGREQYF
cdr3_nt: TGCGCCAGCAGCCTACAGGGAGGTCGCGAGCAGTACTTC

d_call: TRBD2
j_call: TRBJ2-2
clone_size: few
v_call: TRBV9
cdr3_aa: CASSVNPSAGDLTGELFF
cdr3_nt: TGTGCCAGCAGCGTCAACCCCTCAGCGGGAGACCTCACCGGGGAGCTGTTTTTT

d_call: -
j_call: TRBJ2-1
clone_size: -
v_call: TRBV7-9
cdr3_aa: CASSPTSFNEQFF
cdr3_nt: TGTGCCAGCAGCCCGACTAGTTTCAATGAGCAGTTCTTC

d_call: -
j_call: TRBJ2-1
clone_size: few
v_call: TRBV20-1
cdr3_aa: CSAGAFAGEQFF
cdr3_nt: TGCAGTGCTGGAGCCTTCGCTGGAGAGCAGTTCTTC

d_call: -
j_call: TRBJ2-6
clone_size: -
v_call: TRBV6-5
cdr3_aa: CASSYGVSGANVLTF
cdr3_nt: TGTGCCAGCAGTTACGGGGTCTCTGGGGCCAACGTCCTGACTTTC

d_call: TRBD1
j_call: TRBJ2-3
clone_size: -
v_call: TRBV9
cdr3_aa: CASTRDSFTDTQYF
cdr3_nt: TGTGCCAGCACCCGGGACAGCTTCACAGATACGCAGTATTTT

d_call: -
j_call: TRBJ2-5
clone_size: few
v_call: TRBV30
cdr3_aa: CAWSVGYGETQYF
cdr3_nt: TGTGCCTGGAGTGTAGGTTACGGGGAGACCCAGTACTTC

d_call: TRBD1
j_call: TRBJ1-5
clone_size: many
v_call: TRBV4-1
cdr3_aa: CASSHPSRARGLNQPQHF
cdr3_nt: TGCGCCAGCAGCCACCCCTCCCGTGCCAGGGGGCTTAATCAGCCCCAGCATTTT

d_call: -
j_call: TRBJ2-7
clone_size: many
v_call: TRBV5-1
cdr3_aa: CASSLGTQAAEQYF
cdr3_nt: TGCGCCAGCAGCCTCGGGACCCAAGCTGCCGAGCAGTACTTC

d_call: TRBD2
j_call: TRBJ2-2
clone_size: -
v_call: TRBV7-7
cdr3_aa: CASSLDRLAGNTGELFF
cdr3_nt: TGTGCTAGCAGCTTAGACAGACTAGCGGGAAACACCGGGGAGCTGTTTTTT

d_call: TRBD2
j_call: TRBJ2-3
clone_size: few
v_call: TRBV4-3
cdr3_aa: CASSQDSGRRTDTQYF
cdr3_nt: TGCGCCAGCAGCCAAGATAGCGGGAGGAGGACAGATACGCAGTATTTT

d_call: TRBD1
j_call: TRBJ2-3
clone_size: -
v_call: TRBV7-2
cdr3_aa: CASSSPDRRTDTQYF
cdr3_nt: TGTGCCAGCAGCTCGCCGGACAGGAGGACAGATACGCAGTATTTT

d_call: -
j_call: TRBJ1-5
clone_size: many
v_call: TRBV4-3
cdr3_aa: CASSQDRQGGNQPQHF
cdr3_nt: TGCGCCAGCAGCCAAGATCGGCAGGGAGGAAATCAGCCCCAGCATTTT

d_call: -
j_call: TRBJ1-5
clone_size: few
v_call: TRBV2
cdr3_aa: CASSERGEANQPQHF
cdr3_nt: TGTGCCAGCAGTGAAAGGGGGGAGGCGAATCAGCCCCAGCATTTT

d_call: -
j_call: TRBJ2-5
clone_size: many
v_call: TRBV12-3/TRBV12-4
cdr3_aa: CASSLRAGETQYF
cdr3_nt: TGTGCCAGCAGTTTAAGGGCCGGGGAGACCCAGTACTTC

d_call: -
j_call: TRBJ2-7
clone_size: once
v_call: TRBV6-5
cdr3_aa: CASSYSQQSAPCEQYF
cdr3_nt: TGTGCCAGCAGTTACTCACAACAGAGTGCCCCCTGCGAGCAGTACTTC

d_call: -
j_call: TRBJ1-5
clone_size: few
v_call: TRBV4-1
cdr3_aa: CASSQTVNSNQPQHF
cdr3_nt: TGCGCCAGCAGCCAGACAGTTAATAGCAATCAGCCCCAGCATTTT

d_call: -
j_call: TRBJ2-7
clone_size: -
v_call: TRBV13
cdr3_aa: CASSLSNRGLAGSYEQYF
cdr3_nt: TGTGCCAGCAGCTTAAGTAACAGGGGGCTAGCGGGGTCCTACGAGCAGTACTTC

d_call: -
j_call: TRBJ2-1
clone_size: many
v_call: TRBV27
cdr3_aa: CASSDDSYNEQFF
cdr3_nt: TGTGCCAGCAGTGATGACTCTTACAATGAGCAGTTCTTC

d_call: -
j_call: TRBJ2-1
clone_size: few
v_call: TRBV7-8
cdr3_aa: CASSHGLEQFF
cdr3_nt: TGTGCCAGCAGCCACGGACTTGAGCAGTTCTTC

d_call: -
j_call: TRBJ2-7
clone_size: many
v_call: TRBV12-3/TRBV12-4
cdr3_aa: CASSLSTSYEQYF
cdr3_nt: TGTGCCAGCAGTTTAAGCACTAGCTACGAGCAGTACTTC

d_call: -
j_call: TRBJ2-7
clone_size: -
v_call: TRBV20-1
cdr3_aa: CSARGDSTYEQYF
cdr3_nt: TGCAGTGCCAGGGGGGACAGCACTTACGAGCAGTACTTC

d_call: -
j_call: TRBJ1-2
clone_size: many
v_call: TRBV12-3/TRBV12-4
cdr3_aa: CASSLSSLRGYTF
cdr3_nt: TGTGCCAGCAGTTTAAGCAGTCTCCGTGGCTACACCTTC

d_call: -
j_call: TRBJ1-5
clone_size: few
v_call: TRBV29-1
cdr3_aa: CSVDVGGGQPQHF
cdr3_nt: TGCAGCGTTGATGTAGGGGGGGGTCAGCCCCAGCATTTT

d_call: TRBD2
j_call: TRBJ2-6
clone_size: -
v_call: TRBV7-6
cdr3_aa: CASSLEARGVSGANVLTF
cdr3_nt: TGTGCCAGCAGCTTAGAAGCCCGGGGGGTCTCTGGGGCCAACGTCCTGACTTTC

d_call: -
j_call: TRBJ2-7
clone_size: few
v_call: TRBV28
cdr3_aa: CASRSPYQGSYEQYF
cdr3_nt: TGTGCCAGCAGGTCCCCTTATCAGGGAAGCTACGAGCAGTACTTC

d_call: -
j_call: TRBJ2-1
clone_size: -
v_call: TRBV4-1
cdr3_aa: CASSQEEGFPSYNEQFF
cdr3_nt: TGCGCCAGCAGCCAAGAGGAGGGGTTTCCCTCCTACAATGAGCAGTTCTTC

d_call: -
j_call: TRBJ2-5
clone_size: few
v_call: TRBV29-1
cdr3_aa: CSVRVSEETQYF
cdr3_nt: TGCAGCGTTAGGGTATCAGAAGAGACCCAGTACTTC

d_call: TRBD1
j_call: TRBJ2-5
clone_size: many
v_call: TRBV9
cdr3_aa: CASSVEGTGGETQYF
cdr3_nt: TGTGCCAGCAGCGTAGAAGGGACAGGGGGAGAGACCCAGTACTTC

d_call: TRBD1
j_call: TRBJ2-6
clone_size: few
v_call: TRBV7-6
cdr3_aa: CASSLYRGGQGISGANVLTF
cdr3_nt: TGTGCCAGCAGCTTATATAGGGGGGGACAGGGCATCTCTGGGGCCAACGTCCTGACTTTC

d_call: -
j_call: TRBJ1-1
clone_size: few
v_call: TRBV28
cdr3_aa: CASRPGTRNTEAFF
cdr3_nt: TGTGCCAGCAGACCCGGGACAAGGAACACTGAAGCTTTCTTT

d_call: -
j_call: TRBJ2-4
clone_size: many
v_call: TRBV12-3/TRBV12-4
cdr3_aa: CASSIRDTVHF
cdr3_nt: TGTGCCAGCAGTATCCGGGACACCGTGCACTTC